The rows below give T cell receptor beta chains drawn from one sample of a study of T cells in Graves' hyperthyroidism and ophthalmopathy. TCRdb reprocessed the multiplex PCR reads with MiXCR, giving one entry per CDR3 protein. Counted here are 300,000 to 500,000 distinct CDR3 sequences, 14% to 15% occurring once; the ten biggest clones make up about 33%. The material sequenced was blood. These receptors were taken from a woman under 40 with Graves' hyperthyroidism. CDR3s include the opening cysteine and the closing phenylalanine or tryptophan. Clone size, where shown, is once, few, many, or a class for clones that have expanded.

TRBV9 | NA | CASSVGGSKGNTIYF
TRBV27 | few | CASSWAVLGAGYTF
TRBV6-1 | few | CASNPGGGGSYEQYF
TRBV7-9 | many | CASSSHRAGPSYEQYF
TRBV6-1 | many | CASSSTGTGEFF
TRBV6-1 | few | CASSPGGILSSYNEQFF
TRBV5-1 | many | CASSLLTGGETEAFF
TRBV5-1 | few | CASSLVGADEQFF
TRBV7-2 | many | CASSQRTGSYEQYF
TRBV3-1 | many | CASSQEGRLAGWYNEQFF
TRBV9 | few | CASSVTGDEKLFF
TRBV19 | many | CASSQREGFNEQFF
TRBV28 | many | CASSLPIGDYEQYF
TRBV19 | once | CASSIHGQHYGYTF
TRBV7-3 | NA | CASSSGQGDYGYTF
TRBV20-1 | NA | CSARVLQEQYF
TRBV28 | many | CASSRPRDTNYEQYF
TRBV5-4 | NA | CASSSRDMGYSGNTIYF
TRBV11-2 | few | CASSSDRAGNTIYF
TRBV15 | many | CATSRGRPGSDEKLFF
TRBV7-2 | many | CASSRGLATTGELFF
TRBV12-3/TRBV12-4 | many | CASSSRQGVGETQYF
TRBV5-1 | few | CASSPLRTSYQETQYF
TRBV12-3/TRBV12-4 | many | CASSLSVQGGSETQYF
TRBV20-1 | many | CSAKRERSYNEQFF
TRBV5-5 | few | CASSLLLANTQYF
TRBV19 | few | CASSTRGNTGELFF
TRBV9 | NA | CASSVAGTGKNEQFF
TRBV3-1 | few | CASSQDPRGGEKLFF
TRBV30 | few | CAWALRGAGANVLTF
TRBV6-1 | many | CASSSSQMNTEAFF
TRBV29-1 | many | CSVAPWERESSYEQYF
TRBV5-8 | NA | CASSLAPESPLQFF
TRBV28 | many | CASSLLTGQGSYEQYF
TRBV20-1 | many | CSARDGLADSYEQYF
TRBV3-1 | many | CASSQGTGLDNEQFF
TRBV20-1 | many | CSAIRGTDTQYF
TRBV28 | NA | CASLDRLGEDTQYF
TRBV11-2 | many | CASRPGGSGSYEQYF
TRBV7-2 | many | CASRSEPNQPQHF
TRBV2 | many | CASKDGGTTGELFF
TRBV6-1 | many | CASIRSFNTGELFF
TRBV6-1 | many | CASIGTSSYEQYF
TRBV28 | many | CASSSPGGSLDEQYF
TRBV7-2 | many | CASSLVDATSGRSLLRETQYF
TRBV3-1 | many | CASSPGMGVGNNEQFF
TRBV27 | few | CASSSRGSGTGELFF
TRBV6-1 | NA | CASTRPGDSSSYEQYF
TRBV9 | few | CASSVVDRTSYNEQFF
TRBV3-1 | many | CASSERSSKSYEQYF
TRBV9 | few | CASSTGTSGGARETQYF
TRBV27 | many | CASSLLGPGSFSGEQYF
TRBV6-2/TRBV6-3 | many | CASSYGPGTYNNEQFF
TRBV5-1 | NA | CASRPTDRGRAFF
TRBV4-2 | many | CASSQDVDWNYGYTF
TRBV5-6 | NA | CASSLEAGGYTEAFF
TRBV4-1 | few | CASSQASGRDTQYF
TRBV28 | few | CASRLTGSVTEAFF
TRBV2 | many | CASSEAGRPSTDTQYF
TRBV7-6 | few | CASSLGLAGGRGGELFF